This TCR beta chain was observed in a study of T cell changes during pregnancy in multiple sclerosis. The V end was cut by 2 bases, the J end by 5 bases, with 12 bases between. The CDR3 spans 14 residues. From germline, CDR1 is SGHTA and CDR2 FQGNSA. Method: immunoSEQ multiplex PCR; TCRdb's copy keeps in-frame clones and lacks some. The sample contains about 50,000 clones, about 93% of which appear only once. This chain connects TRBV7-2 to TRBJ1-1; maybe TRBD1 (6 bases). This receptor was taken from a female donor with multiple sclerosis, enrolled in a pregnancy study. The source material was CD4+ T cells from peripheral blood mononuclear cells, sampled in the second trimester of pregnancy. The CDR3 reads CASSLQGRGTEAFF. Here the CDR3 DNA reads TGTGCCAGCAGCTTACAGGGGCGGGGGACTGAAGCTTTCTTT.